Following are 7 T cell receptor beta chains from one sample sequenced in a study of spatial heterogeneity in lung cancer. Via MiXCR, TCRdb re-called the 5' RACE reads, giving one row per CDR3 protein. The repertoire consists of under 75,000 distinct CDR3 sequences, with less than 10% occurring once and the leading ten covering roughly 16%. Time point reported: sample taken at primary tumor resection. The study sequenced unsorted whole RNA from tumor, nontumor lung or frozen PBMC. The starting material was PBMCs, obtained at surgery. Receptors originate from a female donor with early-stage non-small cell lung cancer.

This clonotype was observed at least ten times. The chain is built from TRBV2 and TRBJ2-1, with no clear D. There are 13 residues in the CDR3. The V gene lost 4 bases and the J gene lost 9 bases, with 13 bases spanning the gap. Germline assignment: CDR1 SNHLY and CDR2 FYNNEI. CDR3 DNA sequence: TGTGCCAGCAGTGGCAGAGAGGTTAGTGAGCAGTTCTTC. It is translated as CASSGREVSEQFF.

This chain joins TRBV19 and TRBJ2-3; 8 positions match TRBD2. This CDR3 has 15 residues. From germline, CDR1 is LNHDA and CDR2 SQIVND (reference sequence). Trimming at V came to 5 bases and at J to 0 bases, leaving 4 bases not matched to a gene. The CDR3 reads CASSLASGSTDTQYF. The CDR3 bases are TGTGCCAGTAGTCTCGCTAGCGGGAGCACAGATACGCAGTATTTT.

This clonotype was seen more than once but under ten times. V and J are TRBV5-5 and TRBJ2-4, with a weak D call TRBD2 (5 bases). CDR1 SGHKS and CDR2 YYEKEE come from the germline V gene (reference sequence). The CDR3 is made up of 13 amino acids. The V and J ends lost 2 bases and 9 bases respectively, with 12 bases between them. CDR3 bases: TGTGCCAGCAGCTTCCTTAGTGAGGGCATTCAGTACTTC. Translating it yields CASSFLSEGIQYF.

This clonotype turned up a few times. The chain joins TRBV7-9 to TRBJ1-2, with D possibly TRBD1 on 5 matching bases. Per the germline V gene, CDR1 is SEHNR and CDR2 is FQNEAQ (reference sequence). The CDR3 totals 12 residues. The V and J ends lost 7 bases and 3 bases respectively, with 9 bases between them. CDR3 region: CASTAGDYGYTF. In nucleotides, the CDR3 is TGTGCCAGCACCGCGGGGGACTATGGCTACACCTTC.

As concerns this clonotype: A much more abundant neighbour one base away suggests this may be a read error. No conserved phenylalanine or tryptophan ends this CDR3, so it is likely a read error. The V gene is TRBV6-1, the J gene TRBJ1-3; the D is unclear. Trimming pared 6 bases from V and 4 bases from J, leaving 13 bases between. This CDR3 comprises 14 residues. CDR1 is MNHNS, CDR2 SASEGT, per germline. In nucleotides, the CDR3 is TGTGCCAGCAGGCGTGCGGGAGCCGGAAACACCATATATCTT. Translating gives CASRRAGAGNTIYL.

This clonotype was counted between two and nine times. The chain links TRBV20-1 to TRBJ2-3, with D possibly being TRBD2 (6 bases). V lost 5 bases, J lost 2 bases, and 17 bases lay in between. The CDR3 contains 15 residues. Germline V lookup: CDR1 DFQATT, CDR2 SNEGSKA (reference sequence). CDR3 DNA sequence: TGCAGTGCTGAGGTGGCTAGGAGGGCCACAGATACGCAGTATTTT. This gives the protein CSAEVARRATDTQYF.

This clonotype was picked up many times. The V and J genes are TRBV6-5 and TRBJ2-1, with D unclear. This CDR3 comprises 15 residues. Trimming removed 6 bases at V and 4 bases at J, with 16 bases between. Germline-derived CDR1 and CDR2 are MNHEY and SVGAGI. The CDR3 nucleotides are TGTGCCAGCAGCCTTGATTCAAGCAAGTACAATGAGCAGTTCTTC. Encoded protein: CASSLDSSKYNEQFF.